This TCR beta chain comes out of a study of CXCR3-negative and CXCR3-positive naive CD8 T cells. Whole-study findings and limits: For the naive subsets, surface CD5 was similar, and TCR strength was inferred from TRB CDR3 properties. CXCR3 levels fell partly with cryopreservation; most assays relied on fresh PBMCs. TRB CDR3 hydrophobicity was greater in CXCR3-positive naive cells than in CXCR3-negative naive cells. Comparably high diversity was seen in both naive subsets, and much lower diversity in memory CD8+ cells.

UMI-labeled 5' RACE TRB cDNA libraries were prepared from the cells. TCRdb re-called the 5' RACE reads, yielding one record per CDR3 amino acid sequence without DNA. This sample's table reports about 6,000 distinct CDR3 sequences. Germline V gives CDR1 SGHTA, CDR2 FQGNSA. The length of the CDR3 is 12 residues. According to its frequency, this clonotype is medium-sized. Its target is not known. With some 300,000 cells each, the CD8+ T cell subsets were individually sorted in triplicate. This receptor was taken from a human donor in good health. Some clones in this sample may be carry-over from other donors' samples. This rearrangement joins TRBV7-2 to TRBJ2-5; with no DNA, the TCRdb D assignment of TRBD1 cannot be verified. Material: naive CXCR3+ CD8+ T cells from blood. Subset specified: CD45RO-CCR7+CD27+CD95- naive CD8+ T cells expressing CXCR3 (TNR3+). CDR3 residues: CASAGPEETQYF.